The 5 T cell receptor beta chains below come from one sample, sequenced in a study of blood T cell repertoires in COVID-19. Using immunoSEQ multiplex PCR, the repertoire was profiled, and TCRdb retains in-frame clones only, with some absent. This sample has about 240,000 clones, with about nine tenths found just once. The sequencing input was peripheral blood. All receptors derive from a man younger than 45 with COVID-19, enrolled during active disease.

This clone was detected only once. This rearrangement joins TRBV6-5 to TRBJ2-1; TRBD2 agrees at 8 bases. CDR1 is MNHEY and CDR2 is SVGAGI in the germline V gene. Germline trimming cut 6 bases from V and 9 bases from J; bases unmatched to any gene: 4. The CDR3 has 12 amino acids. The CDR3, as DNA: TGTGCCAGCAGCGTCGGACTAGCTGAGCAGTTCTTC. It encodes CASSVGLAEQFF.

This chain connects TRBV6-1 to TRBJ1-6, with D unclear. The CDR3 is 11 residues long. The V and J ends lost 2 bases and 13 bases respectively, with 6 bases between them. Germline CDR1 reads MNHNS; CDR2 reads SASEGT. The CDR3 nucleotides are TGTGCCAGCAGTGAACGTCCGCCCCTCCACTTT. This codes for CASSERPPLHF.

About this clone itself: Other DNA sequences of this sample code for an identical CDR3. The rearrangement uses TRBV3-1 (or the pseudogene TRBV3-2) and TRBJ2-7; the D is unclear. Germline V gene sequence: CDR1 LGHDT, CDR2 YNNKEL (reference sequence). V lost 0 bases, J lost 7 bases, and 7 bases lay in between. The CDR3 contains 12 residues. Here the CDR3 DNA reads TGTGCCAGCAGCCAAGATCCTCGGGAGCAGTACTTC. This codes for CASSQDPREQYF.

The chain has TRBV5-1 and TRBJ2-5, with a tentative D call TRBD1 (6 bases). V lost 4 bases, J lost 0 bases, and 10 bases lay in between. The germline V gene encodes CDR1 SGHRS and CDR2 YFSETQ. This CDR3 is built from 14 residues. The CDR3 reads CASSGRTDQETQYF. CDR3 bases: TGCGCCAGCAGCGGAAGGACAGACCAAGAGACCCAGTACTTC.

The V gene is TRBV19, the J gene TRBJ1-5; TRBD1 matches at 9 bases. This CDR3 has 15 amino acids. V shed 5 bases and J 7 bases; nucleotides not matched to a gene: 9. Germline V lookup: CDR1 LNHDA, CDR2 SQIVND (reference sequence). The CDR3 sequence is CASSSSGTGWQPQHF. CDR3 DNA: TGTGCCAGTAGTTCCTCCGGGACAGGGTGGCAGCCCCAGCATTTT.